The present entry profiles one T cell receptor beta chain with its context. In the source study's methods: Reference gene primer amplification yielded estimated nucleated cell counts. This table comes from immunoSEQ multiplex PCR, and its TCRdb copy is limited to in-frame clones, with some not included. V and J calls and clone size are as listed in that table; D and trimming were resolved from the DNA. Of under 350,000 clones in the sample, around 84% were seen once. These data belong to a study of blood T cell repertoires in COVID-19. The study drew participants aged about 18 to 89 years from some 25 US areas. Categorization into cohorts depended on clinical history that participants reported. Cohort 3 recovered donors had two negative PCRs, clearance, or symptom resolution. Trimming cost V 1 base and J 6 bases, with 9 bases left between them. Germline assignment: CDR1 SNHLY and CDR2 FYNNEI. The CDR3 loop spans 13 amino acids.

This TCR came from a man between 25 and 39 years old who had recovered from COVID-19. The gene calls are TRBV2 and TRBJ1-2, with D unclear. Sample: PBMCs or T cells enriched from blood (not recorded which). CDR3 coding DNA: TGTGCCAGCAGTGAAGGGACTCAGAATGGCTACACCTTC. Protein product: CASSEGTQNGYTF.